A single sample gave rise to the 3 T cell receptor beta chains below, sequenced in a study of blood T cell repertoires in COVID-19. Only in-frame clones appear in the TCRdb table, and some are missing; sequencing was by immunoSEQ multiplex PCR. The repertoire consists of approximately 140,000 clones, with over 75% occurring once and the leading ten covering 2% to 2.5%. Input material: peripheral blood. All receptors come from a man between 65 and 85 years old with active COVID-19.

In DNA, the CDR3 is TGTGCCAGTAGTATAGAGGGCAGTGCCCCCTCCTACGAGCAGTACTTC. This codes for CASSIEGSAPSYEQYF. The chain is built from TRBV19 and TRBJ2-7; D is undetermined. Germline-derived CDR1 and CDR2 are LNHDA and SQIVND (reference sequence). V lost 0 bases, J lost 0 bases, and 12 bases lay in between. The length of the CDR3 is 16 residues. The entire variable domain, with the rest obtained from reference TRBV19 and TRBJ2-7, is as follows: DGGITQSPKYLFRKEGQNVTLSCEQNLNHDAMYWYRQDPGQGLRLIYYSQIVNDFQKGDIAEGYSVSREKKESFPLTVTSAQKNPTAFYLCASSIEGSAPSYEQYFGPGTRLTVT.

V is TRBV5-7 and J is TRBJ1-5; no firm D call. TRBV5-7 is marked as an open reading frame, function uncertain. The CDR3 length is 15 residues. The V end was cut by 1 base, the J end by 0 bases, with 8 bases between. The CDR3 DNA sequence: TGTGCCAGCAGCTTGAGCGGATTTAGCAATCAGCCCCAGCATTTT. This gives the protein CASSLSGFSNQPQHF.

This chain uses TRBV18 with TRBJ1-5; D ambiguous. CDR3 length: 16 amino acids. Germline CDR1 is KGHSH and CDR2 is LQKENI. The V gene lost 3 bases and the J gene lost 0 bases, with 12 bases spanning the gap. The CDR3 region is CASSPWRTDSNQPQHF. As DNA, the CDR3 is TGTGCCAGCTCACCTTGGAGGACCGATAGCAATCAGCCCCAGCATTTT.